This T cell receptor beta chain was sequenced in a study of PD-1 blockade in mismatch repair-deficient tumors. Study in general: Patients had over ten mismatch repair-deficient cancer types and were previously treated and progressing.

Germline CDR1 and CDR2: LNHNV and YYDKDF (reference sequence). This CDR3 has 19 amino acids. J gave up 0 bases and V 2 bases, and 8 bases lay outside the gene matches. TCRs were sequenced from a few patients responding to pembrolizumab. Assay: immunoSEQ multiplex PCR; the TCRdb copy retains only in-frame clones and omits some. The table records about 120,000 clones, around three quarters of them present only once. This clonotype originated in an adult with mismatch repair-deficient cancer. The rearrangement links TRBV15 to TRBJ2-1, with TRBD2 identical over 12 bases. Sample: peripheral blood, taken roughly 13 months after starting pembrolizumab. CDR3 amino acids: CATSRWGLAGQSSYNEQFF. The DNA for the CDR3 is TGTGCCACCAGCAGATGGGGACTAGCGGGCCAGAGCTCCTACAATGAGCAGTTCTTC.